The 18 T cell receptor beta chains reported below all come from one sample, sequenced in a study of control samples from healthy donors and cancer patients. Method: immunoSEQ multiplex PCR; TCRdb's copy keeps in-frame clones and lacks some. The sample has tens of thousands of clones, about 87% seen once; the top ten hold roughly 13%. The specimen sequenced was PBMCs. All receptors derive from a woman in her sixties or seventies with lung cancer.

The J gene is TRBJ1-5, the V gene TRBV30; TRBD1 matches 8 bases. Germline CDR1 is GTSNPN and CDR2 is SVGIG (reference sequence). V dropped 1 base and J dropped 9; count of bases not matched to a gene: 8. The CDR3 totals 14 residues. The CDR3 region has the DNA TGTGCCTGGAGTGGGGACAGGCCGCCTCTGCCCCAGCATTTT. This translates into CAWSGDRPPLPQHF.

V usage is TRBV3-1 (or the pseudogene TRBV3-2) and J usage is TRBJ2-7; D remains unclear. Germline V lookup: CDR1 LGHDT, CDR2 YNNKEL (reference sequence). V was clipped by 2 bases and J by 1 base, with 15 bases between them. The CDR3 sequence is 16 residues long. This CDR3 is CASSQWRSGRSYEQYF. The CDR3 bases are TGTGCCAGCAGCCAATGGCGATCGGGCAGATCCTACGAGCAGTACTTC.

This clone has just one count. This chain links TRBV9 with TRBJ2-7; D is perhaps TRBD1 (6 bases). The CDR3 extends over 15 amino acids. Deletions cut 3 bases from V and 6 bases from J, with 19 bases between. Germline V gene lookup returns CDR1 SGDLS and CDR2 YYNGEE. The CDR3, as DNA: TGTGCCAGCAGCGACTCGGCAGGGGAGTTTGGCGAGCAGTACTTC. Protein product: CASSDSAGEFGEQYF.

The chain couples TRBV5-1 to TRBJ2-5; 8 nucleotides match TRBD2. In germline, CDR1 is SGHRS, CDR2 YFSETQ. The V gene end was trimmed by 2 bases and the J gene end by 2 bases; junction bases not matched to a gene: 5. The CDR3 runs 15 residues. The DNA of the CDR3 is TGCGCCAGCAGCTTCCTTAGCGGGGTACAAGAGACCCAGTACTTC. It translates to CASSFLSGVQETQYF.

This chain links TRBV5-1 with TRBJ1-1; no reliable D call. Trimming stripped 0 bases from V and 0 bases from J, with 9 bases between. This CDR3 has 15 residues. From germline, CDR1 is SGHRS and CDR2 YFSETQ. The CDR3 region is CASSLEGGMNTEAFF. The CDR3 DNA reads as TGCGCCAGCAGCTTGGAGGGCGGTATGAACACTGAAGCTTTCTTT.

V usage is TRBV11-2 and J usage is TRBJ1-2; TRBD1 might be the D (5 bases). The CDR3 sequence is 15 residues long. Trimming pared 4 bases from V and 0 bases from J, leaving 12 bases between. Germline values: CDR1 SGHAT, CDR2 FQNNGV. CDR3 protein: CASSSGTGANYGYTF. The CDR3 region has the DNA TGTGCCAGCAGCTCCGGGACGGGAGCTAACTATGGCTACACCTTC.

The chain has TRBV6-5 and TRBJ2-6; 7 bases are shared with TRBD1. CDR3 length: 15 residues. Germline CDR1 reads MNHEY; CDR2 reads SVGAGI. J gave up 2 bases and V 11 bases, and 9 bases lay outside the gene matches. CDR3 sequence: CAGRQGAAGANVLTF. In DNA, the CDR3 is TGTGCCGGGCGACAGGGAGCTGCTGGGGCCAACGTCCTGACTTTC.

The rearrangement uses TRBV29-1 and TRBJ2-7; 14 positions match TRBD2. The V and J ends lost 1 base and 7 bases, in that order; junction bases with no gene match: 12. This CDR3 has 17 residues. Germline CDR1 is SQVTM and CDR2 is ANQGSEA. The CDR3 here is CSVEGGTSGGGGREQYF. CDR3 coding DNA: TGCAGCGTTGAAGGTGGGACTAGCGGGGGAGGCGGGAGAGAGCAGTACTTC.

V is TRBV18 and J is TRBJ1-5, with D unclear. The V gene lost 2 bases and the J gene lost 10 bases, with 9 bases spanning the gap. Per the germline V gene, CDR1 is KGHSH and CDR2 is LQKENI. CDR3 length equals 12 residues. The CDR3 loop reads CASSPGVLPQHF. The CDR3 DNA is TGTGCCAGCTCACCAGGGGTTCTACCCCAGCATTTT.

The chain combines TRBV5-1 with TRBJ1-4, with TRBD1 matching over 9 bases. After removal of 4 bases from V and 7 bases from J, the junction contained 5 bases not matched to a gene. Germline lookup yields CDR1 SGHRS and CDR2 YFSETQ. The CDR3 contains 14 residues. CDR3 sequence (DNA): TGCGCCAGCAGCATCGGACAGGGGAGTGAAAAACTGTTTTTT. Its translation: CASSIGQGSEKLFF. The whole variable domain, filled in from reference TRBV5-1 and TRBJ1-4, reads KAGVTQTPRYLIKTRGQQVTLSCSPISGHRSVSWYQQTPGQGLQFLFEYFSETQRNKGNFPGRFSGRQFSNSRSEMNVSTLELGDSALYLCASSIGQGSEKLFFGSGTQLSVL.

This chain links TRBV20-1 with TRBJ1-1; D is perhaps TRBD1 (6 bases). With 3 bases removed from V and 4 bases from J, the gap between germline ends came to 15 bases. CDR3 length equals 14 residues. Per germline, CDR1 DFQATT and CDR2 SNEGSKA (reference sequence). CDR3 bases: TGCAGTGCTAGTCCGACAGGTGCGGGCACTGAAGCTTTCTTT. Its translation: CSASPTGAGTEAFF.

CDR3 sequence reads: CASTGSSTTLTLYGYTF. Written as DNA, the CDR3 is TGTGCCAGCACAGGGTCGTCTACCACCCTGACCCTCTATGGCTACACCTTC. The rearrangement links TRBV2 to TRBJ1-2; tentative D call: TRBD1 (5 bases). This CDR3 is 17 amino acids long. Germline-derived CDR1 and CDR2 are SNHLY and FYNNEI. V shed 7 bases and J shed 4 bases, with 25 bases lying between them.

The gene calls are TRBV13 and TRBJ2-2; no clear D. This CDR3 has 15 residues. Trimming took 4 bases from V and 2 from J, leaving 11 bases between them. CDR1 is PRHDT and CDR2 is FYEKMQ in the germline V gene (reference sequence). The CDR3, as DNA: TGTGCCAGCAGCTCGACCCCCTCCAACACCGGGGAGCTGTTTTTT. It yields the protein CASSSTPSNTGELFF.

The rearrangement joins TRBV19 to TRBJ2-2; a weak D match, TRBD1 (5 bases). In germline, CDR1 is LNHDA, CDR2 SQIVND (reference sequence). With 1 base removed from V and 5 bases from J, the gap between germline ends came to 14 bases. The length of the CDR3 is 16 residues. For the CDR3, the DNA is TGTGCCAGTAGTATAGCGGACAAACTAACAACCGGGGAGCTGTTTTTT. It encodes CASSIADKLTTGELFF. Based on the CDR3 plus reference TRBV19 and TRBJ2-2, the full variable domain is DGGITQSPKYLFRKEGQNVTLSCEQNLNHDAMYWYRQDPGQGLRLIYYSQIVNDFQKGDIAEGYSVSREKKESFPLTVTSAQKNPTAFYLCASSIADKLTTGELFFGEGSRLTVL.

This chain connects TRBV7-9 to TRBJ2-2; 11 bases align to TRBD2. This CDR3 comprises 15 residues. CDR1 SEHNR and CDR2 FQNEAQ come from the germline V gene (reference sequence). V lost 2 bases, J lost 4 bases, and 0 bases stayed unmatched. The CDR3 DNA follows: TGTGCCAGCAGCTTACTAGCGGGAGGCACCGGGGAGCTGTTTTTT. Its translation is CASSLLAGGTGELFF.

The chain has TRBV27 and TRBJ2-5; D not certain. This CDR3 has 13 amino acids. The V and J ends lost 5 bases and 0 bases respectively, with 7 bases between them. Germline CDR1 is MNHEY and CDR2 is SMNVEV (reference sequence). CDR3 sequence reads: CASSPHYQETQYF. CDR3 coding DNA: TGTGCCAGCAGTCCCCATTACCAAGAGACCCAGTACTTC.

This chain connects TRBV28 to TRBJ1-5; 9 nucleotides align to TRBD1. From germline, CDR1 is MDHEN and CDR2 SYDVKM. The CDR3 loop spans 12 amino acids. With 8 bases clipped from V and 5 bases from J, the junction kept 1 base outside the gene matches. CDR3 in amino acids: CASRQGDQPQHF. The DNA of the CDR3 is TGTGCCAGCCGACAGGGGGATCAGCCCCAGCATTTT.

In nucleotides, the CDR3 is TGTGCCATCAGTCAGGGGCAGGTGGGAGTTGGGCAGCCCCAGCATTTT. Its translation is CAISQGQVGVGQPQHF. The chain couples TRBV10-3 to TRBJ1-5, with a tentative D call TRBD1 (6 bases). The CDR3 is 16 amino acids. CDR1 ENHRY and CDR2 SYGVKD come from the germline V gene. V was pared by 5 bases and J by 7 bases, with 21 bases between.